Following are 4 T cell receptor beta chains from one sample sequenced in a study of cytomegalovirus exposure and HLA in healthy donors. Amplification used 60 Vbeta primers and 13 Jbeta primers. Assay: immunoSEQ multiplex PCR; the TCRdb copy retains only in-frame clones and omits some. The sample carries roughly 100,000 clones, 71% recorded once. The sample consisted of PBMCs. The receptors derive from a female donor in good health and CMV-seronegative.

The CDR3 nucleotides are TGTGCCAGCAGCCTGGACAGGGGGCGGGGGGAGACCCAGTACTTC. Protein sequence: CASSLDRGRGETQYF. The chain carries TRBV5-4 and TRBJ2-5, with 11 nucleotides matching TRBD1. The V segment lost 4 bases and the J segment 5 bases; nucleotides outside the gene matches: 7. CDR3 length: 15 amino acids. The germline CDR1 and CDR2 sequences are SGHNT and YYREEE (reference sequence).

This clone was counted only a few times. The V call is TRBV4-1, the J call TRBJ1-2, with 9 bases matching TRBD1. The J segment lost 8 bases and the V segment lost 4 bases, leaving 23 bases of the junction unmatched. Germline values: CDR1 MGHRA, CDR2 YSYEKL. The CDR3 contains 19 residues. CDR3 sequence (DNA): TGCGCCAGCAGCCCCCGGGCGCGGTGGGACCGGGACAGGGTGAGGGGCTACACCTTC. It encodes CASSPRARWDRDRVRGYTF.

The chain has TRBV7-9 and TRBJ1-1, with D unresolved. V was pared by 0 bases and J by 0 bases, with 5 bases between. Germline CDR1 is SEHNR and CDR2 is FQNEAQ (reference sequence). CDR3 length: 14 residues. The CDR3 reads CASSLARVNTEAFF. The CDR3 DNA reads TGTGCCAGCAGCTTAGCGAGGGTGAACACTGAAGCTTTCTTT.

Many counts were recorded for this clone. CDR3 sequence: CASSPSRDRRSAFF. The DNA of the CDR3 is TGTGCCAGCAGTCCTTCCCGGGACAGGCGATCAGCTTTCTTT. The chain couples TRBV7-3 to TRBJ1-1; 8 nucleotides line up with TRBD1. Looked up from germline, CDR1 is SGHTA and CDR2 is FQGTGA. With 6 bases clipped from V and 10 bases from J, the junction kept 13 bases outside the gene matches. This CDR3 comprises 14 residues. The full variable domain, rest sourced from reference TRBV7-3 and TRBJ1-1, is GAGVSQTPSNKVTEKGKYVELRCDPISGHTALYWYRQSLGQGPEFLIYFQGTGAADDSGLPNDRFFAVRPEGSVSTLKIQRTERGDSAVYLCASSPSRDRRSAFFGQGTRLTVV.